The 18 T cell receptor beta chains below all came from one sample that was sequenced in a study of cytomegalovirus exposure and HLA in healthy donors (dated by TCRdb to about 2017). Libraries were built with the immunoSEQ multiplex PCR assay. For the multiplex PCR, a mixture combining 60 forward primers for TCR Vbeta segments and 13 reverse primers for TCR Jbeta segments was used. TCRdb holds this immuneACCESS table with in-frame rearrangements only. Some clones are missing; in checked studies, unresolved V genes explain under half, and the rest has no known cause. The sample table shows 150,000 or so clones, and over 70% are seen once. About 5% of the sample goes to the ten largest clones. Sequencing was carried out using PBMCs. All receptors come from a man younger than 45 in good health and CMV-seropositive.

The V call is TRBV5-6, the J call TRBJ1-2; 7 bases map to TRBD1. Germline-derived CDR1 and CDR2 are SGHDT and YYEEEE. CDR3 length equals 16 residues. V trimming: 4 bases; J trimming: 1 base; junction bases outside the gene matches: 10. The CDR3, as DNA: TGTGCCAGCAGCCGTTTGGACAGGCTAATTAACTATGGCTACACCTTC. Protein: CASSRLDRLINYGYTF. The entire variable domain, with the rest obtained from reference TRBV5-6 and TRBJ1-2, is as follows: DAGVTQSPTHLIKTRGQQVTLRCSPKSGHDTVSWYQQALGQGPQFIFQYYEEEERQRGNFPDRFSGHQFPNYSSELNVNALLLGDSALYLCASSRLDRLINYGYTFGSGTRLTVV.

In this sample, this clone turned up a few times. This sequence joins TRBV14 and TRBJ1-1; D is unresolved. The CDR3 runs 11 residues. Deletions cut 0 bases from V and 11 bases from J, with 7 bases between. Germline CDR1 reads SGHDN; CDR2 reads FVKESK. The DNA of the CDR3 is TGTGCCAGCAGCCAAGAAGAGAGGGCTTTCTTT. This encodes CASSQEERAFF. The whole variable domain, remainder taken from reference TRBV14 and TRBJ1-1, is EAGVTQFPSHSVIEKGQTVTLRCDPISGHDNLYWYRRVMGKEIKFLLHFVKESKQDESGMPNNRFLAERTGGTYSTLKVQPAELEDSGVYFCASSQEERAFFGQGTRLTVV.

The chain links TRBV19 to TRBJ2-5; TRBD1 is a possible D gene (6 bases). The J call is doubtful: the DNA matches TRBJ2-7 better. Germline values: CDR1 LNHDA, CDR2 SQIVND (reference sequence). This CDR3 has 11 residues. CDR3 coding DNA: TGTGCCAGTAGTTCAGGGGTCGAGCAGTACTTC. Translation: CASSSGVEQYF.

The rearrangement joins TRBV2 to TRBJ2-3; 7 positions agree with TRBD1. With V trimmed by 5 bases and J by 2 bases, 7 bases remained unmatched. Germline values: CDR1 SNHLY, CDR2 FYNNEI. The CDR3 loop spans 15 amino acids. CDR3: CASSRQGVPTDTQYF. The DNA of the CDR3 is TGTGCCAGCAGTCGCCAGGGGGTACCCACAGATACGCAGTATTTT.

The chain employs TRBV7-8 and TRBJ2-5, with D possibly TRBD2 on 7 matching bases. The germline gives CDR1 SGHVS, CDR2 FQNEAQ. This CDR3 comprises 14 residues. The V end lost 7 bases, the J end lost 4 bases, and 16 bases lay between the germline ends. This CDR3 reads CASNYGGAPETQYF. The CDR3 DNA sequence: TGTGCCAGCAACTATGGGGGGGCGCCAGAGACCCAGTACTTC. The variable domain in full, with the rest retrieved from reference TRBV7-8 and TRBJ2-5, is GAGVSQSPRYKVAKRGQDVALRCDPISGHVSLFWYQQALGQGPEFLTYFQNEAQLDKSGLPSDRFFAERPEGSVSTLKIQRTQQEDSAVYLCASNYGGAPETQYFGPGTRLLVL.

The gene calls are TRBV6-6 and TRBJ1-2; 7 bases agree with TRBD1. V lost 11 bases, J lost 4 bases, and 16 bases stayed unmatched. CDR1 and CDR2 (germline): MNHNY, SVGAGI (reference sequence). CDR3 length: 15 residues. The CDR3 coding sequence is TGTGCCGTACGCGAGGGGGACAGCCCTACCTATGGCTACACCTTC. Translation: CAVREGDSPTYGYTF.

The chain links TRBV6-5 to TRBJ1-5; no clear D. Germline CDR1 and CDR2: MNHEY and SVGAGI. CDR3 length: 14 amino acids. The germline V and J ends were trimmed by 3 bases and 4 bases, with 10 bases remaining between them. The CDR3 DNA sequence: TGTGCCAGCAGTTATCGGGATTTAAATCAGCCCCAGCATTTT. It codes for CASSYRDLNQPQHF.

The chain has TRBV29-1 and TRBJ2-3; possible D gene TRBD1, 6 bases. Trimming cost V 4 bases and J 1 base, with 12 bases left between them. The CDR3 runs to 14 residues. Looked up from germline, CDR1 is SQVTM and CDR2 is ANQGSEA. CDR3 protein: CSVGIRGGTDTQYF. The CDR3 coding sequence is TGCAGCGTTGGGATCAGGGGTGGCACAGATACGCAGTATTTT.

The CDR3 loop reads CAISAAGGAYEQYF. CDR3 sequence (DNA): TGTGCCATCAGTGCGGCGGGAGGTGCCTACGAGCAGTACTTC. The chain carries TRBV10-3 and TRBJ2-7, with TRBD2 matching over 8 bases. The CDR3 loop spans 14 amino acids. Trimming cost V 4 bases and J 2 bases; bases outside gene matches: 4. Per the germline V gene, CDR1 is ENHRY and CDR2 is SYGVKD.

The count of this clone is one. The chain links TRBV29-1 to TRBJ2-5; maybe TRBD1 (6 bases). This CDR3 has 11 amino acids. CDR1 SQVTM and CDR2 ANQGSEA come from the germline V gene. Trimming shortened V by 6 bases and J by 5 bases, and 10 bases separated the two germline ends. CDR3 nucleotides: TGCAGCGTCAGGGGATGGGAGACCCAGTACTTC. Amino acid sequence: CSVRGWETQYF.

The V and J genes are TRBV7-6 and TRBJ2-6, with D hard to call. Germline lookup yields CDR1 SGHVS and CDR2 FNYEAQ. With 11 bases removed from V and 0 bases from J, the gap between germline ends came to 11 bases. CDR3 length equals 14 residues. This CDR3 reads CAVYRHSGANVLTF. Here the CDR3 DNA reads TGTGCCGTATACAGACACTCTGGGGCCAACGTCCTGACTTTC.

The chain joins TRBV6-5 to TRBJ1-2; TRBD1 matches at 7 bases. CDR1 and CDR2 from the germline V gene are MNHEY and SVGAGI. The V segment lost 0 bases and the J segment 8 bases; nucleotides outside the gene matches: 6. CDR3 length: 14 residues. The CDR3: CASSYSTGVGGYTF. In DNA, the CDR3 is TGTGCCAGCAGTTACTCAACAGGGGTCGGCGGCTACACCTTC.

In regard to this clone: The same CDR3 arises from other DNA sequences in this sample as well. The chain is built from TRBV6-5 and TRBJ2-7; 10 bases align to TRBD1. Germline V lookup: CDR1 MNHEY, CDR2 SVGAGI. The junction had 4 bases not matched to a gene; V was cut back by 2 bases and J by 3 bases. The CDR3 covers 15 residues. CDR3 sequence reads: CASSYRDRGSYEQYF. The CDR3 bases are TGTGCCAGCAGTTACAGGGACAGGGGTAGCTACGAGCAGTACTTC.

The CDR3 loop reads CASSVRDRVTEAFF. The DNA for the CDR3 is TGTGCCAGCAGTGTTAGGGACAGGGTCACTGAAGCTTTCTTT. The V call is TRBV25-1, the J call TRBJ1-1, with TRBD1 matching 9 bases. CDR1 and CDR2 (germline): MGHDK, SYGVNS. The CDR3 is made up of 14 amino acids. The trim removed 4 bases at V and 4 bases at J, leaving 4 bases unmatched.

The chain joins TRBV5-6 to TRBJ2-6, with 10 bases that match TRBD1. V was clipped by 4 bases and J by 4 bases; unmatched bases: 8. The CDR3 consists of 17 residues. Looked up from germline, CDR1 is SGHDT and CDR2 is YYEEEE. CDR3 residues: CASSPPTGGLGANVLTF. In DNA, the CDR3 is TGTGCCAGCAGCCCGCCGACAGGGGGCTTAGGGGCCAACGTCCTGACTTTC. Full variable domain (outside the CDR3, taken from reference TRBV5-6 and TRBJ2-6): DAGVTQSPTHLIKTRGQQVTLRCSPKSGHDTVSWYQQALGQGPQFIFQYYEEEERQRGNFPDRFSGHQFPNYSSELNVNALLLGDSALYLCASSPPTGGLGANVLTFGAGSRLTVL.

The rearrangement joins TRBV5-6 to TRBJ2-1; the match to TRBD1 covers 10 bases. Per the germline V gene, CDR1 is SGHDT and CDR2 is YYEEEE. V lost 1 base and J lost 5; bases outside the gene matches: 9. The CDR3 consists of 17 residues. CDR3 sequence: CASSLLSGQGVHNEQFF. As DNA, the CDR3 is TGTGCCAGCAGCTTGCTAAGTGGACAGGGGGTTCACAATGAGCAGTTCTTC.

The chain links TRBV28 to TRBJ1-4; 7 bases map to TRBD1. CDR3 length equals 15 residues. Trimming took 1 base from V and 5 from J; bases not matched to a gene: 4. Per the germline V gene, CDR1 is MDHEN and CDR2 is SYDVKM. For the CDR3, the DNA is TGTGCCAGCAGTTTATCCACAGGGGTAAATGAAAAACTGTTTTTT. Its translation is CASSLSTGVNEKLFF.

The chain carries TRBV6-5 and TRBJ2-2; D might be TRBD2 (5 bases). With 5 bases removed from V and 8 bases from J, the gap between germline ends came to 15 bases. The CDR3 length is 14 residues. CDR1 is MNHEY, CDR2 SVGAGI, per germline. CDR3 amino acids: CASSDFTGRGELFF. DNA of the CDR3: TGTGCCAGCAGTGATTTTACTGGGAGAGGGGAGCTGTTTTTT.